The clone carrying this T cell receptor beta chain was counted many times. Its matching antigen is unknown. In each sequencing run, over 180 million TCR-beta sequences were generated from 15-18 subjects. TCRdb reprocessed the 5' RACE reads via MiXCR and lists one record per CDR3 protein. The table lists some 25,000 distinct CDR3 sequences, under 15% of them singletons. Germline V CDR1 and CDR2: LNHNV, YYDKDF (reference sequence). The CDR3 totals 13 residues. Trimming left V 0 bases short and J 2 bases short, with 5 bases between. This record belongs to a study of neurological immune-mediated disorders. As for time point: technical triplicate 1. Whole-study findings and limits: TCR clonal expansion peaked in HTLV-1-associated myelopathy patients and was lowest in multiple sclerosis patients. The absence of any CDR3 amino acid sequence shared by expanded clones across subjects suggests that repertoires were private in all groups.

This clonotype was sampled from a female donor with HTLV-1-associated myelopathy (HAM/TSP). The genes are TRBV15 and TRBJ2-7, with D unclear. The sample consisted of CD4+ T cells from blood. The CDR3 bases are TGTGCCACCAGCAGAGACCTCACCTACGAGCAGTACTTC. Protein sequence: CATSRDLTYEQYF.